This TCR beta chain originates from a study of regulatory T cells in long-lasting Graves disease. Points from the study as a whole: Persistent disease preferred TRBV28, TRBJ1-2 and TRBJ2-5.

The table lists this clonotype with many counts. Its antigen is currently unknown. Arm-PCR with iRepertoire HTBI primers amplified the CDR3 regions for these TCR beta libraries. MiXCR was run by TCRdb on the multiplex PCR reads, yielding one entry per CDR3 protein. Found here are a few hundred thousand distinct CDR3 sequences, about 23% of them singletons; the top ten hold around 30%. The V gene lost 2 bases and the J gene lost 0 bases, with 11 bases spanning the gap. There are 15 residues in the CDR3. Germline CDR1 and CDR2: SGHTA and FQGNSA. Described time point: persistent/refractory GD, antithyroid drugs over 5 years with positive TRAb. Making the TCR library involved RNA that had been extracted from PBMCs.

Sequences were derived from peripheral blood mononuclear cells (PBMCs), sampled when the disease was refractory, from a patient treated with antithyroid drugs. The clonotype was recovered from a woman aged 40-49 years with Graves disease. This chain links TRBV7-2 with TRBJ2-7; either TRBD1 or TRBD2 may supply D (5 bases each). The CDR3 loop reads CASSLQGTISYEQYF. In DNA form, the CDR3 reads TGTGCCAGCAGCTTACAAGGGACCATCTCCTACGAGCAGTACTTC.